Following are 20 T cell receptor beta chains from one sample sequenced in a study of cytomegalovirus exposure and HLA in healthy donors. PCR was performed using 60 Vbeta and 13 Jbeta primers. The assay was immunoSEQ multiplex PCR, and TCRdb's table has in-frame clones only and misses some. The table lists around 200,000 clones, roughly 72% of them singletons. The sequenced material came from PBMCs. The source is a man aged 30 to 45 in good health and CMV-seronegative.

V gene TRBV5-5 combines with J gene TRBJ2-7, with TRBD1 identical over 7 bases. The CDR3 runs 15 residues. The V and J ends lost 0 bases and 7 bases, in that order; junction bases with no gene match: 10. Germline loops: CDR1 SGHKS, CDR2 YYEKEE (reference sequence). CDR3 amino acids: CASSLVGGASWEQYF. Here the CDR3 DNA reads TGTGCCAGCAGCTTGGTAGGGGGCGCGTCTTGGGAGCAGTACTTC. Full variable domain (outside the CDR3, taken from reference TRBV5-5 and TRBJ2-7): DAGVTQSPTHLIKTRGQQVTLRCSPISGHKSVSWYQQVLGQGPQFIFQYYEKEERGRGNFPDRFSARQFPNYSSELNVNALLLGDSALYLCASSLVGGASWEQYFGPGTRLTVT.

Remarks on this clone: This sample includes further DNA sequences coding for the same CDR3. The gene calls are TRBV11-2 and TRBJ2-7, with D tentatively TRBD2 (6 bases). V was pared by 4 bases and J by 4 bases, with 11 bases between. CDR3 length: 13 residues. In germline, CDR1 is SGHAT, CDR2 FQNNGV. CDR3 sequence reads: CASSSGLRYEQYF. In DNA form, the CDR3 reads TGTGCCAGCAGCTCGGGACTTCGTTACGAGCAGTACTTC.

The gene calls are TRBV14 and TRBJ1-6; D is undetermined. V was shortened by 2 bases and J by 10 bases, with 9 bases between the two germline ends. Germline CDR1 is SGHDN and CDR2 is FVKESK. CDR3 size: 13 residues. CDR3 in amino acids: CASSQLARSPLHF. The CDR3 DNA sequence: TGTGCCAGCAGCCAATTAGCCCGGTCACCCCTCCACTTT.

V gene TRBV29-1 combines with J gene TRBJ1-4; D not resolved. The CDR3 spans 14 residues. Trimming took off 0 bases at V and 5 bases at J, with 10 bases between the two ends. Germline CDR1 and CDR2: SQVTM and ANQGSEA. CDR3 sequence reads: CSVEDRNRNEKLFF. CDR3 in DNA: TGCAGCGTTGAAGATCGGAACAGAAATGAAAAACTGTTTTTT.

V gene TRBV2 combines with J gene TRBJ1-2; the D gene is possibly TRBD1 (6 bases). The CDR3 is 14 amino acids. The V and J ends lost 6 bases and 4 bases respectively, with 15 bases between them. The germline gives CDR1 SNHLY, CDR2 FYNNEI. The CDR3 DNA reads TGTGCCAGCAGAAGGCAGGGGTTGCTCTATGGCTACACCTTC. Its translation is CASRRQGLLYGYTF.

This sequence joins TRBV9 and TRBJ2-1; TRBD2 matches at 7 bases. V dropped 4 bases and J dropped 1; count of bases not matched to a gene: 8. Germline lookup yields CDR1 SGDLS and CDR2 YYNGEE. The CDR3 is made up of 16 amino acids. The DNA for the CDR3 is TGTGCCAGCAGCTCTCACGGCGGGAGATCCTACAATGAGCAGTTCTTC. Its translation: CASSSHGGRSYNEQFF.

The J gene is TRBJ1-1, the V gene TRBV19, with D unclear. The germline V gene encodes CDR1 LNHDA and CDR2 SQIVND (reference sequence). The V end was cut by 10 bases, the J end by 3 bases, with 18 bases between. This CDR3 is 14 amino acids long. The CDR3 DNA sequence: TGTGCCACCCGAGGGTGGGTCCCGGACACTGAAGCTTTCTTT. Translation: CATRGWVPDTEAFF.

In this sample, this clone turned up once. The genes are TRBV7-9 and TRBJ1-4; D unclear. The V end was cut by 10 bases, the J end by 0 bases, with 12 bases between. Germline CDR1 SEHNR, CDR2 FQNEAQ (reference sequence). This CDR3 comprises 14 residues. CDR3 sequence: CATGVGATNEKLFF. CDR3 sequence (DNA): TGTGCCACAGGTGTGGGTGCAACTAATGAAAAACTGTTTTTT.

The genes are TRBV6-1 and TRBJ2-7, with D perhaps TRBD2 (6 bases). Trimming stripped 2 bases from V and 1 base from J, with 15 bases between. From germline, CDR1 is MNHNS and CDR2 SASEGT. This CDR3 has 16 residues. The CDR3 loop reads CASSENWGSGSYEQYF. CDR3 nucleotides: TGTGCCAGCAGTGAAAACTGGGGTAGCGGTTCCTACGAGCAGTACTTC.

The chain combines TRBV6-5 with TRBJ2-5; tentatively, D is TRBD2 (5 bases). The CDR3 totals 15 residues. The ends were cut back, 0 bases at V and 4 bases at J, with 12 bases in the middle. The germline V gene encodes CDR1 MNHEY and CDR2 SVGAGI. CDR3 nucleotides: TGTGCCAGCAGTTACTCGGTAGGAGGAGCAGAGACCCAGTACTTC. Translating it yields CASSYSVGGAETQYF.

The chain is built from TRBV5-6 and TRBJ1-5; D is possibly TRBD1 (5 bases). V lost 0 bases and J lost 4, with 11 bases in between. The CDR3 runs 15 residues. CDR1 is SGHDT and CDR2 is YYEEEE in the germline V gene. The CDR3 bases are TGTGCCAGCAGCTTGGGGGGGGTTGGTAATCAGCCCCAGCATTTT. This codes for CASSLGGVGNQPQHF.

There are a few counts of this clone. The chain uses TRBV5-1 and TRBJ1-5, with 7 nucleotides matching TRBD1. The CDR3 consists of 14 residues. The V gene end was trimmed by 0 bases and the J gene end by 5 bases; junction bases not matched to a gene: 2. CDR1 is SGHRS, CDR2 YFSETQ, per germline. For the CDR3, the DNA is TGCGCCAGCAGCTTGGGACAGGGACATCAGCCCCAGCATTTT. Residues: CASSLGQGHQPQHF.

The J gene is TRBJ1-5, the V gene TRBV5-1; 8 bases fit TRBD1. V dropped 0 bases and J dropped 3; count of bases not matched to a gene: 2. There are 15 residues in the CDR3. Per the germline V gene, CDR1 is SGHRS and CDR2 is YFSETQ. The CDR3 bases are TGCGCCAGCAGCTTGGACAGGGGGGCCAATCAGCCCCAGCATTTT. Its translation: CASSLDRGANQPQHF.

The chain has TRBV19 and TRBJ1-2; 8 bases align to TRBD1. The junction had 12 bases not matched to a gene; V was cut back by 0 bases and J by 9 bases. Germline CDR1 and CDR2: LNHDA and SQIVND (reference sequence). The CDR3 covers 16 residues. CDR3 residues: CASSIEGQGPLLCYTF. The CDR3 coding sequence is TGTGCCAGTAGTATAGAAGGACAGGGACCTTTGCTATGCTACACCTTC.

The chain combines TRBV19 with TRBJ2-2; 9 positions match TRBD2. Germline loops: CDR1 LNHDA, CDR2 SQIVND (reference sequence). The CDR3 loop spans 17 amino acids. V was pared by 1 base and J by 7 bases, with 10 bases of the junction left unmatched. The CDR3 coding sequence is TGTGCCAGTAGTATAGTCCCGTTAACTAGCGGGCGCGGGGAGCTGTTTTTT. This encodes CASSIVPLTSGRGELFF. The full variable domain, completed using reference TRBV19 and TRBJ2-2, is DGGITQSPKYLFRKEGQNVTLSCEQNLNHDAMYWYRQDPGQGLRLIYYSQIVNDFQKGDIAEGYSVSREKKESFPLTVTSAQKNPTAFYLCASSIVPLTSGRGELFFGEGSRLTVL.

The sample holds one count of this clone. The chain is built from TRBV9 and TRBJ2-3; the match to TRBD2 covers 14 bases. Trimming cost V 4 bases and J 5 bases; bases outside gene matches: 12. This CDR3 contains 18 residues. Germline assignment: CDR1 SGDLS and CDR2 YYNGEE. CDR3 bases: TGTGCCAGCAGCCCCGGGACTAGCGGGAGAGGAGTGAGAGATACGCAGTATTTT. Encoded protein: CASSPGTSGRGVRDTQYF.

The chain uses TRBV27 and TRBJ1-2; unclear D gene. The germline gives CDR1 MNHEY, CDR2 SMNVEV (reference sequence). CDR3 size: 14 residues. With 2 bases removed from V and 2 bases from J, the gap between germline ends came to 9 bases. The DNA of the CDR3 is TGTGCCAGCAGTTTAAGCGTGGAGAACTATGGCTACACCTTC. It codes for CASSLSVENYGYTF.

CDR3 in amino acids: CASSSGAASNQPQHF. CDR3 nucleotide sequence: TGTGCCAGCAGCTCTGGGGCCGCGAGCAATCAGCCCCAGCATTTT. This sequence joins TRBV28 and TRBJ1-5, with TRBD1 as a possible D gene (5 bases). The CDR3 runs 15 residues. Per germline, CDR1 MDHEN and CDR2 SYDVKM. The V end lost 6 bases, the J end lost 1 base, and 13 bases lay between the germline ends.

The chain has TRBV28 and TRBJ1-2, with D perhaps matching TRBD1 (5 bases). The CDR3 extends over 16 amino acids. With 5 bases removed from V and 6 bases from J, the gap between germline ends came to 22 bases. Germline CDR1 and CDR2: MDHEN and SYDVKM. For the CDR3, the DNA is TGTGCCAGCAGTGAGGGACTGTCCCCATCCCGGCATGGCTACACCTTC. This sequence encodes CASSEGLSPSRHGYTF.

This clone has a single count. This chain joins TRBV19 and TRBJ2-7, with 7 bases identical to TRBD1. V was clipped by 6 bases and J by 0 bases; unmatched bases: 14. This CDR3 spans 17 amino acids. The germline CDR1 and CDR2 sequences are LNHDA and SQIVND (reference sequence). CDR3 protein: CASRRQNRDSYSYEQYF. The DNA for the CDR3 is TGTGCCAGTAGACGCCAAAACCGGGACAGTTACTCCTACGAGCAGTACTTC.